This T cell receptor (beta chain) was profiled in a study of shared clonotypes between healthy human individuals. The CDR3 runs 15 residues. Trimming removed 2 bases from V and 6 bases from J, with 17 bases in between. The germline V gene encodes CDR1 KGHSH and CDR2 LQKENI. TCRdb's table, derived via immunoSEQ multiplex PCR, lists solely in-frame clones and lacks some. The sample contains 1,500,000 or so clones, roughly 95% of which appear only once. Sequencing was done on a sample of naive CD4+ T cells sorted from blood. Subset specified: CD45RA+ positively selected. The clonotype originates from a man aged 25 to 40 in good health. The V gene is TRBV18, the J gene TRBJ2-7; weak D call: TRBD2 (6 bases). CDR3 in amino acids: CASSPWSGSPGEQYF. In nucleotides, the CDR3 is TGTGCCAGCTCACCATGGAGCGGGTCCCCCGGCGAGCAGTACTTC.